The T cell receptor (beta chain) described here comes from a study of T-cell memory formation after mild COVID-19. General study findings and limits: Researchers report contracting CD4+ clones mostly in CM and EM, with CD8+ clones in EMRA.

TCRdb reprocessed the 5' RACE reads via MiXCR and lists one record per CDR3 protein. The data show 100,000 to 140,000 distinct CDR3 sequences, over 13% seen once. V lost 3 bases, J lost 4 bases, and 4 bases lay in between. The germline V gene encodes CDR1 WSHSY and CDR2 SAAADI. The CDR3 is 11 residues long. A remark on this clonotype: Its antigen remains unknown.

The TCR comes from a man aged 18 to 35 who had mild COVID-19 (a few samples of this study predate the infection). Cell type and time point are not known. The V call is TRBV10-2, the J call TRBJ2-7; D ambiguous. The specimen was PBMCs or a T cell subset sorted from them (not recorded which). The CDR3 is CASSDMYEQYF. For the CDR3, the DNA is TGCGCCAGCAGTGACATGTACGAGCAGTACTTC.